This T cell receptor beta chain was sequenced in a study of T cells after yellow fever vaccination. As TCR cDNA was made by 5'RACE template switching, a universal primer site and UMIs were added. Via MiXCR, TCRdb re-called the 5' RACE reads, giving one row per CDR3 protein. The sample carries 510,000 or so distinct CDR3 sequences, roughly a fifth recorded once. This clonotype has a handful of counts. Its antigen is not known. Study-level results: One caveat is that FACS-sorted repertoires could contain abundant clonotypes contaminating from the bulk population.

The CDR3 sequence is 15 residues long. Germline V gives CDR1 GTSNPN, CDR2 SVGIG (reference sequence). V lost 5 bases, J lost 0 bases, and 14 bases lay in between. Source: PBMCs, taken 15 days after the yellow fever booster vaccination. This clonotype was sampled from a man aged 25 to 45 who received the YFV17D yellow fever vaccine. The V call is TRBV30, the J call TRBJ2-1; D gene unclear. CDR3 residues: CAWGSDGSSYNEQFF. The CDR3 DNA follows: TGTGCCTGGGGGTCAGACGGTAGCTCCTACAATGAGCAGTTCTTC.